These 19 T cell receptor beta chains were sequenced from one sample in a study of regulatory T cells in long-lasting Graves disease. Time point indicated: persistent/refractory GD, antithyroid drugs over 5 years with positive TRAb. RNA from PBMCs was the source of the TCR library. Sequencing libraries for TCR beta were prepared with iRepertoire HTBI primers and Arm-PCR of CDR3 regions. In TCRdb, the multiplex PCR reads were re-called with MiXCR into one record per CDR3 protein. The profile shows a few hundred thousand distinct CDR3 sequences, about a quarter of them singletons. The specimen comprised peripheral blood mononuclear cells (PBMCs), sampled when the disease was refractory, from a patient treated with antithyroid drugs. These receptors originate from a female donor with Graves disease.

Remarks on this clonotype: A read error may explain this, as a much larger clone is one base away. J is TRBJ1-1 and V is TRBV11-1; D call uncertain. There are 13 residues in the CDR3. Per the germline V gene, CDR1 is SGHAT and CDR2 is FQDESV (reference sequence). CDR3 sequence reads: CAGSLSLNTEAFF. Written as DNA, the CDR3 is TGTGCCGGCAGCTTGTCTCTGAACACTGAAGCTTTCTTT.

The chain links TRBV29-1 to TRBJ1-2; D gene unclear. Between the trimmed V and J ends, which lost 7 bases and 4 bases, there was a span of 13 bases. Germline lookup yields CDR1 SQVTM and CDR2 ANQGSEA. The CDR3 has 12 amino acids. The CDR3 DNA reads TGCAGCGCCTCGTGGCAGAGCTATGGCTACACCTTC. Protein product: CSASWQSYGYTF. Drawing the rest from reference TRBV29-1 and TRBJ1-2, the complete variable domain is SAVISQKPSRDICQRGTSLTIQCQVDSQVTMMFWYRQQPGQSLTLIATANQGSEATYESGFVIDKFPISRPNLTFSTLTVSNMSPEDSSIYLCSASWQSYGYTFGSGTRLTVV.

This clonotype was recorded a few times. The chain carries TRBV30 and TRBJ2-7, with 8 bases lining up with TRBD2. Germline V CDR1 and CDR2: GTSNPN, SVGIG (reference sequence). The CDR3 loop spans 14 amino acids. With 4 bases clipped from V and 4 bases from J, the junction kept 9 bases outside the gene matches. CDR3 loop: CAWNSGLARYEQYF. Here the CDR3 DNA reads TGTGCCTGGAATTCTGGACTAGCTAGGTACGAGCAGTACTTC.

This clonotype appeared many times. The rearrangement links TRBV2 to TRBJ1-2, with a possible D match to TRBD1 (6 bases). Trimming took off 10 bases at V and 7 bases at J, with 22 bases between the two ends. This CDR3 is built from 14 residues. Germline V gene lookup returns CDR1 SNHLY and CDR2 FYNNEI. CDR3 sequence (DNA): TGTGCCACGTCTGAAAGTAGGGGGTCGAGTGGCTACACCTTC. This encodes CATSESRGSSGYTF.

This clonotype was detected only a few times. This sequence joins TRBV27 and TRBJ2-7; 9 nucleotides match TRBD2. V lost 5 bases and J lost 6; bases outside the gene matches: 8. The germline V gene encodes CDR1 MNHEY and CDR2 SMNVEV (reference sequence). CDR3 length: 14 residues. The CDR3 DNA sequence: TGTGCCAGCAGTGCCGGGACTAGCTCTCCCGAGCAGTACTTC. Encoded protein: CASSAGTSSPEQYF.

This clonotype was seen at least ten times. The chain links TRBV28 to TRBJ2-5; no definite D call. CDR1 and CDR2 (germline): MDHEN, SYDVKM. The ends were cut back, 7 bases at V and 4 bases at J, with 10 bases in the middle. This CDR3 contains 12 residues. This CDR3 is CASTGIRETQYF. CDR3 DNA sequence: TGTGCCAGCACTGGGATTCGAGAGACCCAGTACTTC.

There are many counts of this clonotype. The V and J genes are TRBV6-5 and TRBJ1-1; D possibly corresponds to TRBD1 (6 bases). Trimming removed 4 bases from V and 3 bases from J, with 12 bases in between. In germline, CDR1 is MNHEY, CDR2 SVGAGI. The CDR3 loop spans 14 amino acids. The CDR3 coding sequence is TGTGCCAGCAGTTTCGGGGGCGCCGACACTGAAGCTTTCTTT. Its protein product is CASSFGGADTEAFF.

There are many counts of this clonotype. The rearrangement uses TRBV28 and TRBJ2-4; D is perhaps TRBD2 (5 bases). CDR3 size: 17 residues. V lost 5 bases, J lost 0 bases, and 17 bases lay in between. From germline, CDR1 is MDHEN and CDR2 SYDVKM. CDR3 nucleotide sequence: TGTGCCAGCAGTAGAATGGAACGGACTGTAGCCAAAAACATTCAGTACTTC. This encodes CASSRMERTVAKNIQYF.

The V and J genes are TRBV24-1 and TRBJ2-7; D is undetermined. V was clipped by 1 base and J by 9 bases, with 12 bases between them. The CDR3 covers 13 residues. Germline V CDR1 and CDR2: KGHDR, SFDVKD. The DNA for the CDR3 is TGTGCCACCAGTGATTTCGGACCAGAAGGGCAGTACTTC. This sequence encodes CATSDFGPEGQYF.

This chain uses TRBV28 with TRBJ2-7; a possible D gene is TRBD2 (6 bases). V was cut by 5 bases and J by 0 bases, with 17 bases left in between. CDR1 and CDR2 from the germline V gene are MDHEN and SYDVKM. This CDR3 is 16 amino acids long. The CDR3 DNA follows: TGTGCCAGCAGTGAACCGGGACTCAGAAACTCCTACGAGCAGTACTTC. Translated, it gives CASSEPGLRNSYEQYF. Using reference TRBV28 and TRBJ2-7 for the parts outside the CDR3, the full variable domain is DVKVTQSSRYLVKRTGEKVFLECVQDMDHENMFWYRQDPGLGLRLIYFSYDVKMKEKGDIPEGYSVSREKKERFSLILESASTNQTSMYLCASSEPGLRNSYEQYFGPGTRLTVT.

This clonotype was picked up many times. The V and J genes are TRBV13 and TRBJ1-2; no definite D call. Germline assignment: CDR1 PRHDT and CDR2 FYEKMQ (reference sequence). V was shortened by 1 base and J by 4 bases, with 10 bases between the two germline ends. The CDR3 covers 14 residues. In DNA, the CDR3 is TGTGCCAGCAGCTTAGCCTCCGAGGGCTATGGCTACACCTTC. Translated: CASSLASEGYGYTF.

This clonotype was recorded many times. The chain carries TRBV2 and TRBJ1-5; tentative D call: TRBD1 (5 bases). Germline assignment: CDR1 SNHLY and CDR2 FYNNEI. This CDR3 has 16 residues. V gave up 6 bases and J gave up 3 bases, with 18 bases separating them. CDR3 sequence (DNA): TGTGCCAGCAGGCCTTACGGGGGACGGTCCAATCAGCCCCAGCATTTT. This translates into CASRPYGGRSNQPQHF.

As for this clonotype: One base away lies a much larger clone, so this may be a sequencing read error. The CDR3 region is CASRPGQGGSNQLQHF. CDR3 DNA sequence: TGTGCCAGCAGACCTGGACAGGGCGGTAGCAATCAGCTCCAGCATTTT. The rearrangement links TRBV6-4 to TRBJ1-5, with TRBD1 matching over 8 bases. The CDR3 loop spans 16 amino acids. Looked up from germline, CDR1 is MRHNA and CDR2 is SNTAGT.

This chain joins TRBV18 and TRBJ2-7; tentatively, D is TRBD1 (6 bases). Germline V gene data show CDR1 as KGHSH and CDR2 as LQKENI. V lost 9 bases, J lost 0 bases, and 12 bases lay in between. The CDR3 contains 13 residues. CDR3 sequence reads: CASRRDISYEQYF. In nucleotides, the CDR3 is TGTGCCAGTCGCCGGGACATCTCCTACGAGCAGTACTTC. The full variable domain, rest sourced from reference TRBV18 and TRBJ2-7, is NAGVMQNPRHLVRRRGQEARLRCSPMKGHSHVYWYRQLPEEGLKFMVYLQKENIIDESGMPKERFSAEFPKEGPSILRIQQVVRGDSAAYFCASRRDISYEQYFGPGTRLTVT.

About this clonotype: It may be a read error: a sequence one base away is much more abundant. The gene calls are TRBV2 and TRBJ1-1, with D hard to call. The V gene's germline CDR1 is SNHLY and CDR2 FYNNEI. The CDR3 loop spans 10 amino acids. CDR3: CASSESEALF. DNA for the CDR3: TGTGCCAGCAGTGAAAGTGAAGCTCTCTTT.

The gene calls are TRBV20-1 and TRBJ2-7, with 8 bases fitting TRBD2. The CDR3 has 15 amino acids. Germline values: CDR1 DFQATT, CDR2 SNEGSKA (reference sequence). Trimming cost V 1 base and J 7 bases; bases outside gene matches: 12. The CDR3 coding sequence is TGCAGTGCTAGAGTGGAAACGGGAGGGCCTGGGGAGCAGTACTTC. This translates into CSARVETGGPGEQYF.

This clonotype was recorded many times. The chain combines TRBV2 with TRBJ2-5; 7 positions agree with TRBD1. The CDR3 loop spans 12 amino acids. Per the germline V gene, CDR1 is SNHLY and CDR2 is FYNNEI. The ends lost 7 bases at V and 3 bases at J; junction bases unmatched: 2. The chain's CDR3 is CASIGQEETQYF. CDR3 nucleotides: TGTGCCAGCATAGGACAGGAAGAGACCCAGTACTTC. The full variable domain, its missing parts supplied by reference TRBV2 and TRBJ2-5, is EPEVTQTPSHQVTQMGQEVILRCVPISNHLYFYWYRQILGQKVEFLVSFYNNEISEKSEIFDDQFSVERPDGSNFTLKIRSTKLEDSAMYFCASIGQEETQYFGPGTRLLVL.

V and J are TRBV28 and TRBJ1-4, with 11 positions matching TRBD1. The CDR3 is 17 amino acids. Looked up from germline, CDR1 is MDHEN and CDR2 is SYDVKM. The junction had 8 bases not matched to a gene; V was cut back by 5 bases and J by 3 bases. The CDR3 DNA reads as TGTGCCAGCAGTCCCTGGGACAGGGGGTTGGCTAATGAAAAACTGTTTTTT. Protein product: CASSPWDRGLANEKLFF.

This clonotype was recorded a few times. The J gene is TRBJ2-5, the V gene TRBV6-1; the D gene is possibly TRBD2 (5 bases). V gave up 6 bases and J gave up 5 bases, with 13 bases separating them. The CDR3 runs to 13 residues. Germline assignment: CDR1 MNHNS and CDR2 SASEGT. The DNA of the CDR3 is TGTGCCAGCAGCCGTGGGCGGGCGGAGACCCAGTACTTC. Amino acid sequence: CASSRGRAETQYF.